This T cell receptor (beta chain) was sequenced for a study of blood T cell repertoires in COVID-19. For the study at large: The samples span acute and convalescent COVID-19 from the United States, Italy and Spain.

Using immunoSEQ multiplex PCR, the repertoire was profiled, and TCRdb retains in-frame clones only, with some absent. This table holds about 74,000 clones, almost 85% found once. The TCR sequence derives from a man between 65 and 85 years old with acute or convalescent COVID-19. Sequenced sample: peripheral blood.

The CDR3 bases are TGTGCCAGCAGCTTAAACAGGGAAGGTCAGCCCCAGCATTTT. Protein product: CASSLNREGQPQHF. The chain recombines TRBV11-2 with TRBJ1-5; D may be TRBD1 (6 bases). Looked up from germline, CDR1 is SGHAT and CDR2 is FQNNGV. V was pared by 2 bases and J by 6 bases, with 11 bases between. The CDR3 has 14 amino acids.